What follows is one TCR beta chain and its context. This CDR3 is built from 14 residues. The germline CDR1 and CDR2 sequences are ENHRY and SYGVKD. After removal of 11 bases from V and 0 bases from J, the junction contained 9 bases not matched to a gene. Under the authors' procedure: By means of reference gene primer amplification, nucleated cell counts were estimated. Some clones are missing from TCRdb's copy, which holds only in-frame ones; the method was immunoSEQ multiplex PCR. The D gene and trimming were derived from the DNA, and the V and J assignments and clone size from that table. The repertoire consists of around 120,000 clones, with about 78% occurring once and the leading ten covering about 2.5%. The sample originates from a study of blood T cell repertoires in COVID-19. Study-wide background: Acute and convalescent COVID-19 specimens originated in the United States, Italy and Spain. T cells, B-cell-depleted T cells, or PBMCs supplied cDNA or gDNA.

This clonotype originated in a man in his sixties or seventies with acute or convalescent COVID-19. The specimen sequenced was peripheral blood. J is TRBJ2-5 and V is TRBV10-3; 7 bases align to TRBD2. The CDR3 here is CAVALAVDQETQYF. The CDR3 nucleotides read TGTGCCGTAGCTCTAGCGGTCGACCAAGAGACCCAGTACTTC.